The clone carrying this T cell receptor (beta chain) appeared a few times. The CDR3 has 15 amino acids. The V gene end was trimmed by 7 bases and the J gene end by 3 bases; junction bases not matched to a gene: 8. From germline, CDR1 is LNHDA and CDR2 SQIVND (reference sequence). This specimen comes from a study of tumour-infiltrating T cells in Burkitt lymphoma. Study overall: Overall and progression-free survival were predicted by productive clonality.

Data came from immunoSEQ multiplex PCR; TCRdb stores just in-frame clones and leaves some out. The sample records approximately 1,200 clones, over 35% being singletons. The TCR was taken from a human donor with Burkitt lymphoma. What was sequenced was tumor tissue. This chain uses TRBV19 with TRBJ2-2; 7 nucleotides agree with TRBD1. The CDR3 spells CASTWTGGDTGELFF. CDR3 bases: TGTGCCAGTACGTGGACAGGCGGAGACACCGGGGAGCTGTTTTTT.